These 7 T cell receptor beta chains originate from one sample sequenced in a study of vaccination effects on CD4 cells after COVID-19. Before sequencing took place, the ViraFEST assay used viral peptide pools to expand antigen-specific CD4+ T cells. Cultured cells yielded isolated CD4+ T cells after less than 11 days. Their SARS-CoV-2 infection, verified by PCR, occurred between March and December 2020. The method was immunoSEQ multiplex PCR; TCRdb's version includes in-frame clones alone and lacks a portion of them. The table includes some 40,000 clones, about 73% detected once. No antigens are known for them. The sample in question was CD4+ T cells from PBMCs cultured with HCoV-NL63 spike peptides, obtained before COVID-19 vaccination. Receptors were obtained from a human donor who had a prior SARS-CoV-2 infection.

CDR3 residues: CATGQVGEQFF. CDR3 bases: TGTGCCACCGGACAGGTAGGCGAGCAGTTCTTC. This sequence joins TRBV10-3 and TRBJ2-1; TRBD1 aligns across 7 bases. CDR1 is ENHRY and CDR2 is SYGVKD in the germline V gene. This CDR3 has 11 residues. Trimming took 10 bases from V and 10 from J; bases not matched to a gene: 7.

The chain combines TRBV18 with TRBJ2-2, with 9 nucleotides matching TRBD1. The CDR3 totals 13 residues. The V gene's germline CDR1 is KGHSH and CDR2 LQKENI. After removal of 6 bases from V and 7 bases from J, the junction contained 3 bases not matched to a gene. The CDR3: CASSGTGYGELFF. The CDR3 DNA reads TGTGCCAGCTCCGGGACAGGGTACGGGGAGCTGTTTTTT.

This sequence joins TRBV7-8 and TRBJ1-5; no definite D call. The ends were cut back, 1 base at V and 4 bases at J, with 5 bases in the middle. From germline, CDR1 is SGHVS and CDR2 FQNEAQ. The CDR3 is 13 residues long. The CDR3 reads CASSLDGNQPQHF. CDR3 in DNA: TGTGCCAGCAGCTTAGACGGGAATCAGCCCCAGCATTTT.

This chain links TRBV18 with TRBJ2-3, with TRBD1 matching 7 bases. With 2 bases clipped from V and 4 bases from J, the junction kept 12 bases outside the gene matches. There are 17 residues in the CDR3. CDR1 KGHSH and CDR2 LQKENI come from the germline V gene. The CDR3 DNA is TGTGCCAGCTCACCATCGGGACAGCTCAATCGGGCAGATACGCAGTATTTT. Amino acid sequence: CASSPSGQLNRADTQYF.

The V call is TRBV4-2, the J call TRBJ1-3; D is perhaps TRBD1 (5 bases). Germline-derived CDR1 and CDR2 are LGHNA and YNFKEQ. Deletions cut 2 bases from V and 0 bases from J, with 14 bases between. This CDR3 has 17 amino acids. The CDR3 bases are TGTGCCAGCAGCCAAAACGGGGCGCGGAGCTCTGGAAACACCATATATTTT. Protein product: CASSQNGARSSGNTIYF.

The CDR3 is CASSQEGHRGNEKLFF. The CDR3 nucleotides are TGCGCCAGCAGCCAAGAAGGCCACAGGGGGAATGAAAAACTGTTTTTT. The chain joins TRBV4-3 to TRBJ1-4; 8 bases are shared with TRBD1. The ends lost 0 bases at V and 5 bases at J; junction bases unmatched: 5. The CDR3 runs 16 residues. The germline V gene encodes CDR1 LGHNA and CDR2 YSLEER.

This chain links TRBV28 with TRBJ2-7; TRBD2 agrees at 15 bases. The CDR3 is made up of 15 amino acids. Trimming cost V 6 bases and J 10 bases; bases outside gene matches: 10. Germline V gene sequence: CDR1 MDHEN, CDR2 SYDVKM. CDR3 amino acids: CASSPLGLAGGRQYF. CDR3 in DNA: TGTGCCAGCAGCCCTCTGGGACTAGCGGGAGGCAGACAGTACTTC. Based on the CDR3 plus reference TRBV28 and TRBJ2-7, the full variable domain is DVKVTQSSRYLVKRTGEKVFLECVQDMDHENMFWYRQDPGLGLRLIYFSYDVKMKEKGDIPEGYSVSREKKERFSLILESASTNQTSMYLCASSPLGLAGGRQYFGPGTRLTVT.